Included here is one T cell receptor (beta chain) sequence, with context. This clone's antigen is unknown. Base qualities are not at hand, and no much larger clone is one base apart. The immunoSEQ Assay, a bias-controlled multiplex PCR, was used to amplify TCRbeta CDR3 regions from genomic DNA. Concerning the study's data processing: The number of nucleated cells in each sample was estimated from the amplification of reference gene primers within the assay. To quantify the absolute abundance of each unique TCRbeta CDR3 rearrangement, sequence reads were collapsed and filtered. Productive Simpson clonality was computed per sample as the square root of Simpson's diversity index over productive rearrangements. The immuneACCESS repertoire file appears here via TCRdb, limited to in-frame rearrangements. These files lack a portion of the clones; in checked studies, under half of the deficit traces to unresolved V genes, and the cause of the others is not known. The D gene and trimming were derived from the DNA, and the V and J assignments and clone size from that table. For this sample the table gives about 52,000 clones, of which over 65% were detected only once. Together, the top ten hold 11% of the sample.

At the junction V is shortened by 4 bases and J by 8 bases, with 17 bases in between. The CDR3 sequence holds 15 residues, the cysteine and phenylalanine included. The read is trimmed to its CDR3 DNA, 45 bases read in frame from base 1. From the germline V gene (reference sequence), CDR1 is MNHEY and CDR2 is SMNVEV. The data originate from a study of blood T cell repertoires in COVID-19 (dated by TCRdb to about 2020). As for the study more broadly: The collaborator samples originated in the United States, Italy and Spain and spanned the acute and convalescent phases of COVID-19. The sample metadata nearly always contained a de-identified subject ID, COVID-19 status, age in years and sex. Deeply sampled blood TCRbeta repertoires from subjects exposed to, actively infected with, or recovered from COVID-19 were included in the dataset. The prospective study material was composed of cDNA or gDNA derived from T cells, B-cell-depleted T cells, or PBMCs. Where HLA class I and class II types were available, the types were taken from metadata supplied by the sample provider, not from assay-based typing. A freely available public database, intended as a resource for researchers studying the immune response to SARS-CoV-2, is where the repertoires were released. Samples were obtained from the ongoing ImmuneRACE study (first 160 participants) and from roughly 1,300 subjects provided by 6 global collaborators.

One collaborating source in Seattle enrolled patients while the patients were actively infected and followed the patients over time throughout the course of disease. The collaborating institutions used their own protocols to collect whole blood in K2EDTA tubes. For TCRbeta analysis, collaborators shipped samples in one of three forms: frozen whole blood, isolated PBMCs, or DNA extracted from either of those sample types. Overall study outcomes, separate from this receptor: How much clinical and demographic metadata was included differed by source and by participant, and the metadata was provided uncurated.

The sample taken for sequencing was peripheral blood. The receptor was derived from an elderly man with COVID-19, enrolled during active disease. The V gene is TRBV27 and the J gene is TRBJ1-4; possibly the D gene is TRBD1, per 5 matching bases. The sequence in DNA is TGTGCCAGCAGTTCCGAGCAGGGACTATTAGAAAAACTGTTTTTT. This sequence encodes CASSSEQGLLEKLFF.